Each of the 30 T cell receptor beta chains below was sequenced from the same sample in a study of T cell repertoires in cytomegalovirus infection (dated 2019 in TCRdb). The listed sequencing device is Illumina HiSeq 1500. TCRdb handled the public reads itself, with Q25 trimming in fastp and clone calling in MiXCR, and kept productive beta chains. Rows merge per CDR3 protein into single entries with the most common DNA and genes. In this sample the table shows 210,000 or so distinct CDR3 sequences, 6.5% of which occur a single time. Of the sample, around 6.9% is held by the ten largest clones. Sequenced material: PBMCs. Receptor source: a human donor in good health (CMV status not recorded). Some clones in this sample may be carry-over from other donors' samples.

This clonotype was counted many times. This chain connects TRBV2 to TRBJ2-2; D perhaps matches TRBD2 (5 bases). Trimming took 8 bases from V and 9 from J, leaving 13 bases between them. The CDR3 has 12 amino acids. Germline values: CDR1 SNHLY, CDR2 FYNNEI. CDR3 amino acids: CASGGGFWELFF. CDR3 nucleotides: TGTGCCAGCGGTGGAGGATTCTGGGAGCTGTTTTTT.

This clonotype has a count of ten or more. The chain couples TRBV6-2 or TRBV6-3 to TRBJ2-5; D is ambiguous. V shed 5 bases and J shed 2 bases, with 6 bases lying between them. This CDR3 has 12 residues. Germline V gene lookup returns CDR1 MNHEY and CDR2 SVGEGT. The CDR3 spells CASSRPQETQYF. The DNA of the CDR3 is TGTGCCAGCAGTCGTCCTCAAGAGACCCAGTACTTC.

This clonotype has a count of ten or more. The CDR3 protein is CASSGQGYGYTF. The CDR3 bases are TGTGCCAGCTCCGGGCAGGGCTATGGCTACACCTTC. The chain links TRBV6-5 to TRBJ1-2; possibly TRBD1 for D (5 bases). V was trimmed by 8 bases and J by 4 bases, leaving 11 bases between them. Germline CDR1 and CDR2: MNHEY and SVGAGI. This CDR3 has 12 amino acids.

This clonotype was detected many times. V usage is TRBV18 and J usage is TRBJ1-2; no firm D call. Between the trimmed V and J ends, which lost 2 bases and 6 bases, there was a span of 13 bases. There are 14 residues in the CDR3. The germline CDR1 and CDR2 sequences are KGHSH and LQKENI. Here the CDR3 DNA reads TGTGCCAGCTCACCATTGGAGGGTTTCAATGGCTACACCTTC. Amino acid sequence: CASSPLEGFNGYTF.

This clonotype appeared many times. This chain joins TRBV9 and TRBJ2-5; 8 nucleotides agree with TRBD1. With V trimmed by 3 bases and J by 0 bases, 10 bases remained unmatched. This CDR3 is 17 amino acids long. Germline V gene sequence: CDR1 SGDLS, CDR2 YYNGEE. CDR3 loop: CASSARNRGAHQETQYF. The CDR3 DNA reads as TGTGCCAGCAGCGCCAGAAACAGGGGGGCCCACCAAGAGACCCAGTACTTC.

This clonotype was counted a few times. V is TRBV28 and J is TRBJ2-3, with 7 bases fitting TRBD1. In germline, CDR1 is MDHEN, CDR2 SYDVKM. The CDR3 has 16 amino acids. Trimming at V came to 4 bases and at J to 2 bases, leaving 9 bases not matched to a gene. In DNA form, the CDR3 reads TGTGCCAGCAGTTCGCAAGGGACAGATTACACAGATACGCAGTATTTT. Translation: CASSSQGTDYTDTQYF.

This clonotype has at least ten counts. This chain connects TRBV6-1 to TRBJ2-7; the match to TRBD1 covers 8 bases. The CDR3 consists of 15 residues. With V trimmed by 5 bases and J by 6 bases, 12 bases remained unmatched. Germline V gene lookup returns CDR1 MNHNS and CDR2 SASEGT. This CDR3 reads CASSSPRTGSPEQYF. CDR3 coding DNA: TGTGCCAGCAGTTCCCCACGGACAGGGAGCCCCGAGCAGTACTTC.

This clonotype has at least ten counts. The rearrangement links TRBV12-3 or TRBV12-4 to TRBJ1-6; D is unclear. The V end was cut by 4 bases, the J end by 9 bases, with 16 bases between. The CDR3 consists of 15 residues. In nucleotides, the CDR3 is TGTGCCAGCAGTTCCTCCCTGGCCGTTGCTTCACCCCTCCACTTT. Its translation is CASSSSLAVASPLHF.

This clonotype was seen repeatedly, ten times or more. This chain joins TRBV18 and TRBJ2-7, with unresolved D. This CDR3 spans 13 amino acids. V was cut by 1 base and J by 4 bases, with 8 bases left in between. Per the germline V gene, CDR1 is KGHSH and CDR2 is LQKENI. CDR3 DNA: TGTGCCAGCTCACCACACGCGGTTTACGAGCAGTACTTC. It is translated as CASSPHAVYEQYF.

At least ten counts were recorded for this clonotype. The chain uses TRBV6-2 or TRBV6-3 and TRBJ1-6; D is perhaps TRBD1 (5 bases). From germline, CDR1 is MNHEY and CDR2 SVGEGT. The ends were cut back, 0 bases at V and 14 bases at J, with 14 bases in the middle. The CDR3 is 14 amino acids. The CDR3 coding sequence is TGTGCCAGCAGTTACTCGGGACCGGATGATGCCCTCCACTTT. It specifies CASSYSGPDDALHF.

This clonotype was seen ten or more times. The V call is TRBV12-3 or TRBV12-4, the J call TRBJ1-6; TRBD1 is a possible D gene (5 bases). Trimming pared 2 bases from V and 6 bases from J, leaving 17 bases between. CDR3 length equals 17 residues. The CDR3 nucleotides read TGTGCCAGCAGTTTAATCCTCCGGGGACTAAGTAATTCACCCCTCCACTTT. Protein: CASSLILRGLSNSPLHF.

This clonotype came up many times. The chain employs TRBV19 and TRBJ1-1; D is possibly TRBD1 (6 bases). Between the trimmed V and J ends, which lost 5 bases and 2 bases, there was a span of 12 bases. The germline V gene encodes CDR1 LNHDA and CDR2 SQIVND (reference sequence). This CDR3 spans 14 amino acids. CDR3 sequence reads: CASSPRDINTEAFF. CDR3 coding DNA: TGTGCCAGTAGTCCCCGGGACATAAACACTGAAGCTTTCTTT.

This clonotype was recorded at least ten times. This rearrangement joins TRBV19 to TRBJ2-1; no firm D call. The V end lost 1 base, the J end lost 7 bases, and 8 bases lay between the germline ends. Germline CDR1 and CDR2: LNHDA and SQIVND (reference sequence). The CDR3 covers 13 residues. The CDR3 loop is CASSIAPPNEQFF. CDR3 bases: TGTGCCAGTAGTATAGCCCCCCCGAATGAGCAGTTCTTC.

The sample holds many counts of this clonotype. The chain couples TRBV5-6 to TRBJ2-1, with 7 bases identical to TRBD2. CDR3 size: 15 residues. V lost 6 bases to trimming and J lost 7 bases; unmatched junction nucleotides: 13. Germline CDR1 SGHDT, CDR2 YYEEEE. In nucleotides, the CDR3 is TGTGCCAGCACCCTGGGGGGGACTCCCCGGAATGAGCAGTTCTTC. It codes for CASTLGGTPRNEQFF.

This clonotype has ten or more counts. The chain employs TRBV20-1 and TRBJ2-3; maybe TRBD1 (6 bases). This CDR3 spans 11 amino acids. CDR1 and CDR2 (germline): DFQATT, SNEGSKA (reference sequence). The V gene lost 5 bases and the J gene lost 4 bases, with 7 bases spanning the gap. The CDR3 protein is CSAPGADTQYF. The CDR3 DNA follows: TGCAGTGCTCCAGGGGCAGATACGCAGTATTTT.

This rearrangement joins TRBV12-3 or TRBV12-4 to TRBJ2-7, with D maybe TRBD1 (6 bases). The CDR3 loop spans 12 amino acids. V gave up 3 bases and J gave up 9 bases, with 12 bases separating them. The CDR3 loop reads CASSFPTGSQYF. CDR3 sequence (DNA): TGTGCCAGCAGTTTCCCGACAGGTTCGCAGTACTTC.

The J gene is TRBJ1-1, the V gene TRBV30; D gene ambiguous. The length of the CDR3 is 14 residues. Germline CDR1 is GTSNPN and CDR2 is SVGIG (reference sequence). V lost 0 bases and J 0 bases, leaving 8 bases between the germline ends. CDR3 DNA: TGTGCCTGGAGTGTACGGCAGTTGAACACTGAAGCTTTCTTT. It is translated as CAWSVRQLNTEAFF.

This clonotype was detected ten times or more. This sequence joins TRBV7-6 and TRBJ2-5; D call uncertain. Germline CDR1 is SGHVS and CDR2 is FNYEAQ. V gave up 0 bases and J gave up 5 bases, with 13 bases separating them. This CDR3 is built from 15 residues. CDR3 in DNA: TGTGCCAGCAGCTTAGCGGCTCTACAGTCGGAGACCCAGTACTTC. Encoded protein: CASSLAALQSETQYF.

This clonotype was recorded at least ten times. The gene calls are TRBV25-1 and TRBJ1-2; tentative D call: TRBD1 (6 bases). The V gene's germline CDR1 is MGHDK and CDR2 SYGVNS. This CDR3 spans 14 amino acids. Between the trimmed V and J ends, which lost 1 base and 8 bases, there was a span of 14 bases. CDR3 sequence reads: CASSELGGEEGYTF. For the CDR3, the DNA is TGTGCCAGCAGTGAATTGGGGGGCGAGGAGGGCTACACCTTC.

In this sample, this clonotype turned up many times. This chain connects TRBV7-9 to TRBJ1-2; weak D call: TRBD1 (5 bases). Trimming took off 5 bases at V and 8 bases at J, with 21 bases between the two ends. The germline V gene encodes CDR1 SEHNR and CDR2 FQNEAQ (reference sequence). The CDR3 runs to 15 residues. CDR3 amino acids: CASSGGIRDSKGYTF. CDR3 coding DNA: TGTGCCAGCAGCGGGGGGATCCGGGACTCCAAGGGCTACACCTTC.

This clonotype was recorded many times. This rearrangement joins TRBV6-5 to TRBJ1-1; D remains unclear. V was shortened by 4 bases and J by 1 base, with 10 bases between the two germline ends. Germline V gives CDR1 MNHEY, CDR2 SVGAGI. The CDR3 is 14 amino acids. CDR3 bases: TGTGCCAGCAGTTCGGCCAGCCGGAACACTGAAGCTTTCTTT. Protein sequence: CASSSASRNTEAFF.

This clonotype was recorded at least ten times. CDR3 sequence: CASSTPWALGAKNIQYF. DNA of the CDR3: TGTGCCAGCAGTACGCCTTGGGCCCTAGGAGCCAAAAACATTCAGTACTTC. V gene TRBV6-5 combines with J gene TRBJ2-4; D remains unclear. In germline, CDR1 is MNHEY, CDR2 SVGAGI. CDR3 length equals 17 residues. V lost 5 bases to trimming and J lost 0 bases, with 17 bases between them.

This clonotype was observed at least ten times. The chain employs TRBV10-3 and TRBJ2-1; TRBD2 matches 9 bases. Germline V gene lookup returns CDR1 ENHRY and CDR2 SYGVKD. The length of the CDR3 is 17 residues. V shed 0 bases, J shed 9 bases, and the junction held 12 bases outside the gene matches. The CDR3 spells CAISESRQAGGPPEQFF. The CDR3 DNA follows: TGTGCCATCAGTGAGTCGAGGCAAGCGGGGGGACCCCCTGAGCAGTTCTTC.

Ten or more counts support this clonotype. The CDR3: CSARSKDTQYF. In DNA, the CDR3 is TGCAGTGCTAGATCCAAAGATACGCAGTATTTT. The chain links TRBV20-1 to TRBJ2-3; D not certain. The germline gives CDR1 DFQATT, CDR2 SNEGSKA (reference sequence). Trimming pared 2 bases from V and 5 bases from J, leaving 5 bases between. The CDR3 has 11 amino acids.

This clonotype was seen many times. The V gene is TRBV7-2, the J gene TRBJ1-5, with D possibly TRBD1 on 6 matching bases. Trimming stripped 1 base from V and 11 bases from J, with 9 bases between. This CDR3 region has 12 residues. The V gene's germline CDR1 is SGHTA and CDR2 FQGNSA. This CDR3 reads CASSLGTGTQHF. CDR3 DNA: TGTGCCAGCAGCTTAGGCACAGGGACCCAGCATTTT.

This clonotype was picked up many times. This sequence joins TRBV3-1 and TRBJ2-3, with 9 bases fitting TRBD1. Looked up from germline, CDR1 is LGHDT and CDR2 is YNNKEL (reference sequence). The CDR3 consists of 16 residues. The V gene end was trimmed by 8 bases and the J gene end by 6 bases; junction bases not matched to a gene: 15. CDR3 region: CASGSAGTGKGDTQYF. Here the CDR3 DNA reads TGTGCCAGCGGGTCCGCCGGGACAGGGAAAGGGGATACGCAGTATTTT.

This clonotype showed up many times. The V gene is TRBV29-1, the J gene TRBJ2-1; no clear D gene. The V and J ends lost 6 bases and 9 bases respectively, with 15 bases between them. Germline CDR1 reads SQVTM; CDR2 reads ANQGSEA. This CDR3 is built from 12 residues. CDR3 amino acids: CSVELRQAEQFF. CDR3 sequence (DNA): TGCAGCGTGGAGCTCAGACAAGCTGAGCAGTTCTTC.

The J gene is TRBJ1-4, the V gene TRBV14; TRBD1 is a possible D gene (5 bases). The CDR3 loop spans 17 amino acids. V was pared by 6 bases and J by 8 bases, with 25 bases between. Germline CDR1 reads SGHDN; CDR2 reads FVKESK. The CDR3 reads CASRLHRPGHFTEKLFF. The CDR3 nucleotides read TGTGCCAGCAGGCTACACCGCCCCGGACACTTTACGGAAAAACTGTTTTTT.

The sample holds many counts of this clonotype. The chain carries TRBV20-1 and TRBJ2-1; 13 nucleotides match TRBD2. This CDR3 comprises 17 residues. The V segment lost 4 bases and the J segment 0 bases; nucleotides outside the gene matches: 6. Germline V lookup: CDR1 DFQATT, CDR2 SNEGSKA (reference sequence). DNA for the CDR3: TGCAGTGCTACGGGGACTAGCGGGACTAGCTCCTACAATGAGCAGTTCTTC. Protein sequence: CSATGTSGTSSYNEQFF.

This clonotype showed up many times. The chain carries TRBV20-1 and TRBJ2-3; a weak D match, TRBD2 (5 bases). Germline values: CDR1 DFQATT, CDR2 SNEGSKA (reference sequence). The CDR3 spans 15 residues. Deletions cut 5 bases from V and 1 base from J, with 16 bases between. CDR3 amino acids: CSAPGGRSGTDTQYF. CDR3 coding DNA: TGCAGTGCTCCAGGAGGACGGAGCGGCACAGATACGCAGTATTTT.